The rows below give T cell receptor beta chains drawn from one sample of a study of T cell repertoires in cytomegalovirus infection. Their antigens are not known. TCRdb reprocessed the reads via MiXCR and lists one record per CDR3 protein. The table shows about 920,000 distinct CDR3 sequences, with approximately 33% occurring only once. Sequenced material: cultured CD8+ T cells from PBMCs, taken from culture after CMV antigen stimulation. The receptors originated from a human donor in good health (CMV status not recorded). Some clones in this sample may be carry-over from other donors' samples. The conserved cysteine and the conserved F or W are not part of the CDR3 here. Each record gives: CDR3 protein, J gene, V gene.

ASSGALGSF TRBJ2-1 TRBV9
ASSLAETSGNLVTDTQY TRBJ2-3 TRBV7-8
ASSPRQGKGIQETQY TRBJ2-5 TRBV18
ASSYSTSSTDTQY TRBJ2-3 TRBV6-5
ASTQTGGYTEAF TRBJ1-1 TRBV6-2/TRBV6-3
ASSQVTGEDTQY TRBJ2-3 TRBV4-1
ASSPRRGGNQPQH TRBJ1-5 TRBV2
ASSLGGRRSPNEKLF TRBJ1-4 TRBV7-9
ASTGGIYEQY TRBJ2-7 TRBV7-8
ASSLSPTGNYGYT TRBJ1-2 TRBV12-3/TRBV12-4
ASSQEKAGRFQETQY TRBJ2-5 TRBV3-1
ASPTGRAGEQF TRBJ2-1 TRBV12-3/TRBV12-4
ASSISGQANSPLH TRBJ1-6 TRBV19
ATSRETGFPEAF TRBJ1-1 TRBV15
ASSLGGAPSTDTQY TRBJ2-3 TRBV12-3/TRBV12-4
ASSSSGYTDTQY TRBJ2-3 TRBV7-3
ASSPSGTLGEQY TRBJ2-7 TRBV13
ASEKGASGANVLT TRBJ2-6 TRBV28
ASRNTGRQAF TRBJ1-1 TRBV6-6
ASKNRQNTGELF TRBJ2-2 TRBV2
ASSFSGGSTGELF TRBJ2-2 TRBV6-8
ASSMNRAREQF TRBJ2-1 TRBV19
ASSPVAGKWNNEQF TRBJ2-1 TRBV7-9
ASSLGWSTSSYEQY TRBJ2-7 TRBV7-8
ATSRAMLTDTQY TRBJ2-3 TRBV15
ASSLVGASGSKNILY TRBJ2-4 TRBV7-2
ASSLMGGGRSRRGEQF TRBJ2-1 TRBV7-2
ASSLGLAPSTDTQY TRBJ2-3 TRBV7-9
ASTRGGTGELF TRBJ2-2 TRBV27
ASSPISRRGEQY TRBJ2-7 TRBV6-8
ASSYSPGIAYEQY TRBJ2-7 TRBV6-5
ASSFTGTHGYT TRBJ1-2 TRBV5-6
VSSLDRKYGYT TRBJ1-2 TRBV7-9
ASSLGQNYEQY TRBJ2-7 TRBV7-2
ASSLGGEAETQY TRBJ2-5 TRBV7-2
ASSTLSTDPGVRRETQY TRBJ2-5 TRBV25-1
VSSNFLEIFNYGYT TRBJ1-2 TRBV12-3/TRBV12-4
ASSYSGTTNVLT TRBJ2-6 TRBV6-6
AISDSGVHNEQF TRBJ2-1 TRBV10-3